This TCR beta chain is drawn from a study of T cells after yellow fever vaccination (dated by TCRdb to between 2018 and 2020). For the study in its entirety: Libraries from fractions with low cell numbers were prepared with the SMART-Seq v4 Ultra Low Input RNA kit. Bulk TCR alpha and beta repertoires were sequenced longitudinally to track T-cell clones before and after primary and booster YFV17D yellow fever vaccination. Two healthy male donors, one aged 18 to 30 and one aged 30 to 40 years, were included in the cohort. Blood was drawn at multiple timepoints before and after primary and secondary immunization, with bulk PBMC replicates and cell subsets isolated.

The reads were generated on an Illumina NovaSeq 6000. Synthesis of TCR cDNA relied on 5'RACE template switching, a step that introduced a universal primer site along with unique molecular identifiers. cDNA synthesis was primed from both the TCR alpha and TCR beta constant segments. Two PCR steps were used to amplify libraries, with sample barcodes and sequencing adapters being added in the second step. Sequencing of libraries was done on Illumina HiSeq 2500 (2x100 bp) or NovaSeq (2x150 bp). Concerning the study's data processing: Reads were demultiplexed and collapsed into UMI consensus sequences with MIGEC, and V(D)J alignment was performed with MiXCR. Vaccine-responding clonotypes were defined with edgeR using replicate PBMC samples, requiring FDR below 0.01 and a log2 fold change above 5 up to day 15. Bulk clonotypes were assigned CD4 or CD8 identity according to which sequenced CD4 or CD8 repertoire held them at higher abundance. The public reads were reanalyzed by TCRdb: fastp trimming at Q25, MiXCR alignment, in-frame beta chains only. A single entry per CDR3 protein holds the most common genes and DNA from its merged rows. The V and J calls and clone size are TCRdb's, not the authors'. This sample comprises around 300,000 distinct CDR3 sequences, roughly 4.3% of them detected only once. Approximately 23% of the sample is held by the ten biggest clonotypes.

Study-wide conclusions, independent of this receptor: A small share of clonotypes was detected in both CD4 and CD8 compartments, with the overlap likely arising from convergent recombination. FACS-sorted repertoires could contain abundant contaminating clonotypes from the bulk population, so computational filtering was required. Only a couple of donors were included in the study, so the extent to which the findings can be generalized is limited. Compared with the primary T-cell response, the secondary T-cell response was faster but weaker, reaching its peak on day 5 rather than on day 15. Most clones expanded after primary vaccination were re-detected after the booster (around 96% of CD4 and roughly 85% of CD8), suggesting broad memory maintenance.

The CDR3 contains 14 residues, cysteine and phenylalanine counted. CDR3 DNA is the only sequence kept; it has 42 bases, read in frame from the first base. From a lookup of the germline V gene, CDR1 and CDR2 are MNHEY and SVGEGT. The trim is 6 bases for V and 5 bases for J, with a gap of 16 bases between the germline ends. As concerns this clonotype: Its specific antigen is unknown. Per-base quality was not reported, and no clone a single base away is much larger than it.

The treatment or condition label corresponds to: live attenuated yellow fever vaccine strain. Two biological replicates of bulk PBMCs were collected at each blood-draw timepoint. PBMCs were isolated from peripheral blood using a standard Ficoll-Paque protocol. RNA was extracted with TriZol from bulk PBMCs, CD4 and CD8 fractions, and dextramer-positive and dextramer-negative fractions. The sequencing here drew on PBMCs, taken 5 days after the yellow fever booster vaccination. This clonotype originated in a young man who received the YFV17D yellow fever vaccine. The chain joins TRBV6-2 or TRBV6-3 to TRBJ1-1, with an unclear D gene assignment. The CDR3 protein is CASSPARAWTEAFF. The DNA is as follows: TGTGCCAGCAGCCCCGCGAGGGCCTGGACTGAAGCTTTCTTT.